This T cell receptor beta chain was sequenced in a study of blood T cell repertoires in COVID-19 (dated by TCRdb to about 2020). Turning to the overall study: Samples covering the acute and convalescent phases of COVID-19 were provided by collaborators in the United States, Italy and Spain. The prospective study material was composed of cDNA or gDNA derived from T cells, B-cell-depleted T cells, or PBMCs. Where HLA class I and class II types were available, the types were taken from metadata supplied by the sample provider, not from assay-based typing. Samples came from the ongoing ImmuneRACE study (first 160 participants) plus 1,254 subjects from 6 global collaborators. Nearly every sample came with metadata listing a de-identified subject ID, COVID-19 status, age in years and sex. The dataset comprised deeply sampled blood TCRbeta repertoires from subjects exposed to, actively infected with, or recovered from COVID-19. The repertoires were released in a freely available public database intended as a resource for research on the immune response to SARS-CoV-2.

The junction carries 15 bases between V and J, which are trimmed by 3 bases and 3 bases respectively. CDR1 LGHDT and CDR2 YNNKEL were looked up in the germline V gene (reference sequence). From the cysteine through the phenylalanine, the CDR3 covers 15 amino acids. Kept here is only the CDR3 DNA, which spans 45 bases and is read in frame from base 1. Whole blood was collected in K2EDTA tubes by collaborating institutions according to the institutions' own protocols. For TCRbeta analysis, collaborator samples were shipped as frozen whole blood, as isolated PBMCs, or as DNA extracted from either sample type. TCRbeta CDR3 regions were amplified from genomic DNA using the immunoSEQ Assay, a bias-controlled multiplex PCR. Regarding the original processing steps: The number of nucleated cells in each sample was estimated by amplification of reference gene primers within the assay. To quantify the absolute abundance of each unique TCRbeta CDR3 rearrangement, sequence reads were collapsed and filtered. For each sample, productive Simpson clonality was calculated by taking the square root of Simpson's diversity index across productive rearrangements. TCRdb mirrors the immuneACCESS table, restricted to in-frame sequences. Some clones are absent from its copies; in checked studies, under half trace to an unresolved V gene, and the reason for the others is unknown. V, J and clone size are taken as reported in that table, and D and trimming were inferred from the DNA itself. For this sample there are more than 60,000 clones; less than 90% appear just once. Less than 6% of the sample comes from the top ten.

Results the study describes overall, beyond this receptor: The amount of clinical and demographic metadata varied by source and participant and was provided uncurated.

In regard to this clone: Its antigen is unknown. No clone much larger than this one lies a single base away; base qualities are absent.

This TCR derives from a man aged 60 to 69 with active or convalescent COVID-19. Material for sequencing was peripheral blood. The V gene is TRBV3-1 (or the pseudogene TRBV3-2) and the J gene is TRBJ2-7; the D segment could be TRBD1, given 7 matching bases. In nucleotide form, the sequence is TGTGCCAGCAGCCAGGCCCGACAGGGACTCTACGAGCAGTACTTC. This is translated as CASSQARQGLYEQYF.